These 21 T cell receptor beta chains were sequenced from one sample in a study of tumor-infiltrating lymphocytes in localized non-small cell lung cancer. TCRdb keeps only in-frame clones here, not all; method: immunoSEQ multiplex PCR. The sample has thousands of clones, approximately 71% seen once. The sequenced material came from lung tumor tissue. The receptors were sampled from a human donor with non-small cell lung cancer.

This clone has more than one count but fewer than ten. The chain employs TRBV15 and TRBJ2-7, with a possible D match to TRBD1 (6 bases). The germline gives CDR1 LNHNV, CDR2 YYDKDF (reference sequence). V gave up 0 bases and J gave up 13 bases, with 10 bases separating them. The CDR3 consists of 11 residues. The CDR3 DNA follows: TGTGCCACCAGCAGAGACAGACAGGATTACGTC. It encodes CATSRDRQDYV.

The CDR3 here is CAKRIANTGELFF. The CDR3 nucleotides are TGTGCCAAGAGGATAGCGAACACCGGGGAGCTGTTTTTT. V gene TRBV2 combines with J gene TRBJ2-2; no clear D gene. Trimming removed 10 bases from V and 0 bases from J, with 9 bases in between. The length of the CDR3 is 13 residues. In germline, CDR1 is SNHLY, CDR2 FYNNEI. The whole variable domain, remainder taken from reference TRBV2 and TRBJ2-2, is EPEVTQTPSHQVTQMGQEVILRCVPISNHLYFYWYRQILGQKVEFLVSFYNNEISEKSEIFDDQFSVERPDGSNFTLKIRSTKLEDSAMYFCAKRIANTGELFFGEGSRLTVL.

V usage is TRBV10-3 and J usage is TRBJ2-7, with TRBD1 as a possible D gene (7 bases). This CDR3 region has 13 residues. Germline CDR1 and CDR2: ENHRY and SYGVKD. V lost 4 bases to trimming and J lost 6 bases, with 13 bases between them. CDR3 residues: CAISGLQGGEQYV. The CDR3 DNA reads TGTGCCATCAGTGGACTTCAGGGGGGCGAGCAGTACGTC.

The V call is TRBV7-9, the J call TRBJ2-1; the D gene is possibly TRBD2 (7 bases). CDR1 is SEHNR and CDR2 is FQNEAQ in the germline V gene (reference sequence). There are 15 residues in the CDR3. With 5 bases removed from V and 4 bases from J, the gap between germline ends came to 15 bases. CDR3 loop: CASSARGASYNEQFF. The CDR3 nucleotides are TGTGCCAGCAGCGCACGGGGGGCATCTTACAATGAGCAGTTCTTC.

CDR3 amino acids: CASSAGQNYGYTF. As DNA, the CDR3 is TGTGCCAGCAGTGCGGGACAGAACTATGGCTACACCTTC. This chain links TRBV6-4 with TRBJ1-2; 7 nucleotides match TRBD1. The CDR3 is 13 amino acids. After removal of 4 bases from V and 2 bases from J, the junction contained 1 base not matched to a gene. CDR1 and CDR2 from the germline V gene are MRHNA and SNTAGT.

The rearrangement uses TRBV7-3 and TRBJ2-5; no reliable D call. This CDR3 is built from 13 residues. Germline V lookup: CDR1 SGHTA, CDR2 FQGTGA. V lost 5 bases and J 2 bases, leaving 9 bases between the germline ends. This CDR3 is CASSRRPQETQYF. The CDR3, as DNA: TGTGCCAGCAGCCGCCGACCGCAAGAGACCCAGTACTTC.

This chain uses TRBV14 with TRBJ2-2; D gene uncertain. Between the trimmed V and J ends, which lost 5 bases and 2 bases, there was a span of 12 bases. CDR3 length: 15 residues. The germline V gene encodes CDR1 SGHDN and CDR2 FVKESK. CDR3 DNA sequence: TGTGCCAGCAGCGCCGGGCTCAGAAACACCGGGGAGCTGTTTTTT. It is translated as CASSAGLRNTGELFF.

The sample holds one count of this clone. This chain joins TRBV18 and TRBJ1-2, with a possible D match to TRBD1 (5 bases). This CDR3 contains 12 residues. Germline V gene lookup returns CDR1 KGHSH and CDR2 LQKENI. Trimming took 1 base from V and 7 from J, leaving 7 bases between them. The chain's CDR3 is CASSPLRVGYTF. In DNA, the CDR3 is TGTGCCAGCTCACCACTCAGGGTTGGCTACACCTTC.

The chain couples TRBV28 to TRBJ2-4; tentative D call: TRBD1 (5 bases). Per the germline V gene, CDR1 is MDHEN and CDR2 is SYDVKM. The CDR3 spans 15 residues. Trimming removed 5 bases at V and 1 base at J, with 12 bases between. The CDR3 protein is CASSAARVAKNIQYF. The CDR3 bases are TGTGCCAGCAGTGCCGCCAGGGTGGCCAAAAACATTCAGTACTTC.

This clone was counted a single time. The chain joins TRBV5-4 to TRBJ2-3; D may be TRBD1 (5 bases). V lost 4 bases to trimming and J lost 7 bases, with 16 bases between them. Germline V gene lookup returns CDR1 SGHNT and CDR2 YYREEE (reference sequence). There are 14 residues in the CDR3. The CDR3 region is CASSRQQGSHTQYF. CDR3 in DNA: TGTGCCAGCAGCCGTCAGCAGGGTTCCCATACGCAGTATTTT. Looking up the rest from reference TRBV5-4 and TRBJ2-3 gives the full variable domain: ETGVTQSPTHLIKTRGQQVTLRCSSQSGHNTVSWYQQALGQGPQFIFQYYREEENGRGNFPPRFSGLQFPNYSSELNVNALELDDSALYLCASSRQQGSHTQYFGPGTRLTVL.

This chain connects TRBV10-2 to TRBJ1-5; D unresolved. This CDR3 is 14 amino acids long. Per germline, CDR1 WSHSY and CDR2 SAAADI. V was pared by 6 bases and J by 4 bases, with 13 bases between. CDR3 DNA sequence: TGCGCCAGCAGAGACACCTATGGAAATCAGCCCCAGCATTTT. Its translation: CASRDTYGNQPQHF.

For the CDR3, the DNA is TGCGCCAGCAGCTTGCAGGGTTCCTCCTACAATGAGCAGTTCTTC. Its protein product is CASSLQGSSYNEQFF. The genes are TRBV5-1 and TRBJ2-1; D is perhaps TRBD1 (5 bases). Trimming pared 1 base from V and 0 bases from J, leaving 8 bases between. This CDR3 has 15 amino acids. Germline V lookup: CDR1 SGHRS, CDR2 YFSETQ.

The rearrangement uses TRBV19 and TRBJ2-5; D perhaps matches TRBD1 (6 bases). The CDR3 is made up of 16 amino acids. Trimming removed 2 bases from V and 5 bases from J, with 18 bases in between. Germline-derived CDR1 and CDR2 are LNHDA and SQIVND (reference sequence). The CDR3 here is CASSISSVRGTETQYF. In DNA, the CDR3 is TGTGCCAGTAGTATAAGCTCGGTCAGGGGAACGGAGACCCAGTACTTC.

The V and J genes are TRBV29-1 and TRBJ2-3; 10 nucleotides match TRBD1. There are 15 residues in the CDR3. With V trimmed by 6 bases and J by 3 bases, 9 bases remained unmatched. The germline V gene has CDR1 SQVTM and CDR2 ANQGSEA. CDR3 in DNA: TGCAGCGTGAGCACGGACAGGGGGAGGACAGATACGCAGTATTTT. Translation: CSVSTDRGRTDTQYF.

The CDR3 sequence is CAISEPGLDTEAFF. In DNA, the CDR3 is TGTGCCATCAGTGAACCAGGGTTGGACACTGAAGCTTTCTTT. This chain links TRBV10-3 with TRBJ1-1; possible D gene TRBD1, 5 bases. V dropped 3 bases and J dropped 3 bases, with 11 bases sitting between them. This CDR3 is 14 amino acids long. CDR1 is ENHRY and CDR2 is SYGVKD in the germline V gene.

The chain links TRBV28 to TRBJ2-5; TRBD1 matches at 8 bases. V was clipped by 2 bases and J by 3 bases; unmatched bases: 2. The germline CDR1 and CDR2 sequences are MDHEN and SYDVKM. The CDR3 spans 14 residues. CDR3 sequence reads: CASSLLTGEETQYF. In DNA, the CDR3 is TGTGCCAGCAGTTTACTGACAGGGGAAGAGACCCAGTACTTC.

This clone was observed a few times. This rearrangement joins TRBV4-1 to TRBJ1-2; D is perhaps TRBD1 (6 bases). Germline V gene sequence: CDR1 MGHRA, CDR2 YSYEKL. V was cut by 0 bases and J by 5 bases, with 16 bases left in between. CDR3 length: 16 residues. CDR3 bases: TGCGCCAGCAGCCAAGATTCGGGCGACAGGTCGTATGGCTACACCTTC. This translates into CASSQDSGDRSYGYTF.

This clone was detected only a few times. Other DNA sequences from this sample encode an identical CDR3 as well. CDR3 sequence: CASSLVGGHTEAFF. CDR3 nucleotides: TGCGCCAGCAGCTTGGTAGGGGGGCACACTGAAGCTTTCTTT. The J gene is TRBJ1-1, the V gene TRBV5-1; TRBD1 might be the D (6 bases). Germline loops: CDR1 SGHRS, CDR2 YFSETQ. Trimming left V 0 bases short and J 3 bases short, with 9 bases between. The CDR3 spans 14 residues.

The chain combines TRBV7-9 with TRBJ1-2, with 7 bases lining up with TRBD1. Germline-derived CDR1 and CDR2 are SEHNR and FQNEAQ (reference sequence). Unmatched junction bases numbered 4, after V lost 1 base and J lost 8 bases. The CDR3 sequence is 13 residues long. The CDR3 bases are TGTGCCAGCAGCTTAGTAGCAGGGGGAGGCTACACCTTC. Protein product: CASSLVAGGGYTF. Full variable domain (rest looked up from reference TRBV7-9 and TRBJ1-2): DTGVSQNPRHKITKRGQNVTFRCDPISEHNRLYWYRQTLGQGPEFLTYFQNEAQLEKSRLLSDRFSAERPKGSFSTLEIQRTEQGDSAMYLCASSLVAGGGYTFGSGTRLTVV.

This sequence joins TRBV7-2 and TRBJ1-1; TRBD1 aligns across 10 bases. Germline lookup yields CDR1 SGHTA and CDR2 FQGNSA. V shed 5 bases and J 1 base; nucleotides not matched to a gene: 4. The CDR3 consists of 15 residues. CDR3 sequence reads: CASSPRTGGNTEAFF. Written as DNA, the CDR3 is TGTGCCAGCAGCCCCAGGACAGGGGGGAACACTGAAGCTTTCTTT.

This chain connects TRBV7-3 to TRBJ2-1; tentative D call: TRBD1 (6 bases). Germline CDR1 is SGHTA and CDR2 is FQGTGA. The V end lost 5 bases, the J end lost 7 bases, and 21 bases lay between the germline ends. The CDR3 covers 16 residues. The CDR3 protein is CASSPKIPGDRNEQFF. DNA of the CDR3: TGTGCCAGCAGCCCCAAGATTCCAGGGGATCGGAATGAGCAGTTCTTC.